A single sample gave rise to the 8 T cell receptor beta chains below, sequenced in a study of blood T cells in healthy people across ages. A J-beta primer mix and a sample-barcoded 5' primer were used in a second PCR of roughly 6 to 11 cycles. MiXCR, run by TCRdb on the 5' RACE reads, gives a single entry per CDR3 protein. There are 1.5 million to 2 million distinct CDR3 sequences in the sample; approximately 30% occur only once, and about 8% lies in the top ten. Sequencing input: blood. These receptors all come from a woman aged 25 to 39 in good health.

The sample holds many counts of this clonotype. The chain uses TRBV28 and TRBJ2-7; D remains ambiguous. Trimming removed 6 bases at V and 5 bases at J, with 11 bases between. CDR1 is MDHEN, CDR2 SYDVKM, per germline. This CDR3 has 12 residues. Written as DNA, the CDR3 is TGTGCCAGCAGGTCCCGCTCTGACGAGCAGTACTTC. Translation: CASRSRSDEQYF.

The CDR3 nucleotides read TGTGCCCCCAAAGGATGGAGCGGGAGATCTGCAGATACGCAGTATTTT. Encoded protein: CAPKGWSGRSADTQYF. The V and J genes are TRBV2 and TRBJ2-3, with 8 bases aligning to TRBD2. The germline gives CDR1 SNHLY, CDR2 FYNNEI. CDR3 length: 16 residues. V lost 11 bases, J lost 4 bases, and 17 bases stayed unmatched.

The rearrangement uses TRBV12-3 or TRBV12-4 and TRBJ1-2; 9 bases agree with TRBD1. CDR3 size: 13 residues. V dropped 6 bases and J dropped 12; count of bases not matched to a gene: 11. The CDR3 is CASREGTGKINTF. In DNA form, the CDR3 reads TGTGCCAGCAGGGAAGGGACAGGGAAGATTAACACCTTC.

The chain joins TRBV21-1 to TRBJ1-6. TRBV21-1 represents a pseudogene. This CDR3 is built from 18 residues. The CDR3 here is CASSKVGVADRRNSPLHF. The CDR3 region has the DNA TGTGCCAGCAGCAAAGTTGGAGTGGCGGACCGTAGGAATTCACCCCTCCACTTT.

This clonotype was seen at least ten times. V and J are TRBV12-3 or TRBV12-4 and TRBJ2-5; 7 bases agree with TRBD1. V lost 6 bases to trimming and J lost 4 bases; unmatched junction nucleotides: 5. The CDR3 contains 13 residues. CDR3 residues: CASRPGTVETQYF. As DNA, the CDR3 is TGTGCCAGCAGACCCGGGACAGTAGAGACCCAGTACTTC.

The chain links TRBV6-6 to TRBJ2-1, with 7 bases fitting TRBD1. The length of the CDR3 is 12 residues. Unmatched junction bases numbered 1, after V lost 9 bases and J lost 2 bases. Germline lookup yields CDR1 MNHNY and CDR2 SVGAGI (reference sequence). CDR3 coding DNA: TGTGCCAGGACAGGGACCTACAATGAGCAGTTCTTC. Translating gives CARTGTYNEQFF.

This clonotype was recorded a few times. CDR3 DNA sequence: TGCGCCAGCAGCCAAGATCCGACAGCGCGTTCACCCCTCCACTTT. This encodes CASSQDPTARSPLHF. The chain couples TRBV4-1 to TRBJ1-6; TRBD1 is a possible D gene (5 bases). The germline gives CDR1 MGHRA, CDR2 YSYEKL. CDR3 size: 15 residues. With 0 bases removed from V and 9 bases from J, the gap between germline ends came to 12 bases.

The rearrangement links TRBV29-1 to TRBJ1-1, with TRBD1 matching 7 bases. V was pared by 7 bases and J by 6 bases, with 8 bases of the junction left unmatched. CDR1 is SQVTM and CDR2 is ANQGSEA in the germline V gene. The CDR3 extends over 12 amino acids. The CDR3 is CSALYRGAEAFF. CDR3 nucleotides: TGCAGCGCCTTATACAGGGGTGCTGAAGCTTTCTTT.